Below, one T cell receptor beta chain is given with its context. Its recognized antigen is unknown. Base qualities are not recorded, but no much larger clone differs from it by a single base. In total, roughly 710 healthy bone marrow donors made up the cohort. Cohort members were all nominally healthy when sampled, although unrecorded immune exposures were likely present. The donor was CMV seropositive and belonged to the group of 250 to 300 seropositive cohort members. Each donor provided a peripheral blood sample, and peripheral blood mononuclear cells were used for TCR beta sequencing. The Qiagen DNeasy Blood Extraction Kit was used to extract genomic DNA from the blood cell samples. This specimen comes from a study of cytomegalovirus exposure and HLA in healthy donors (dated by TCRdb to between 2016 and 2019). Study-wide context: In an earlier analysis of 550 to 750 of the donors, approximately 260 Gb of sequence data and just under 120 million unique TCR beta sequences from about 179 million T cells were reported. About 280 gigabases of sequencing data and around 80 million unique TCR sequences made up an early release that covered nearly 650 HLA-typed donors. Of the roughly 400 genotyped donors, 65% to 90% fell in the genetic ancestry cluster associated with self-reported Caucasian donors. The aim of the study was to test whether cataloging public T cell receptors could identify signatures of past pathogen exposure. The study profiled the T cell repertoires of under 700 subjects by immunosequencing and related them to cytomegalovirus serostatus. In addition to the first cohort of 666 subjects, a separate validation cohort of over 90 different subjects was used. To predict cytomegalovirus infection status, the study brought together high-throughput TCR immunosequencing, statistical association of individual TCRs with disease status, and machine learning. In a later analysis, previously published TCR beta repertoires from 550 to 700 donors were re-analyzed and high-resolution HLA genotyping was added so that TCR occurrence patterns could be studied. In the later analysis, no new phenotypic data were used to find candidate immune exposures; instead, reliance was placed on TCR beta sequences and their occurrence across donors. In an earlier analysis of several hundred of the donors, high-throughput TCR beta sequencing was used to judge whether each TCR beta V gene segment behaved as functional or pseudogenic. Donor age, sex, ethnicity and CMV serostatus were collected together with the repertoire data. Genome-wide SNP genotypes for about 65% of the roughly 700 donors were used in a later genetic analysis, which treated that subset as a discovery cohort. Every repertoire in the discovery cohort had been generated on one and the same sequencing platform. Both class I and class II loci were covered by HLA typing, at four-digit resolution. The number of typed donors differed by locus: about 629-640 for A, B, C, DRB1 and DQB1; approximately 520 for DQA1; approximately 610 for DPA1; and around 450 for DPB1. Several DR-DQ haplotypes were handled as single units for association and clustering because linkage in the cohort was strong. Across around 400 genotyped donors of the cohort, an average of approximately 240,000 unique TCR beta nucleotide sequences per donor were sequenced, and about a sixth of those sequences were non-productive. Points the paper makes about the study in general: Broadly in line with IMGT annotations, most TCR beta V segments showed up in productive rearrangements about 90% or about 30% of the time in an earlier analysis of several hundred of the donors. In a later analysis, several top co-occurrence clusters were reported to appear linked to parvovirus B19, influenza, CMV and Epstein-Barr virus. The 87-base-pair reads could not distinguish some IMGT-functional V segments, including TRBV6-2 and TRBV6-3, so those segments were excluded. Roughly uniform sequencing depth across donors was assumed in presence/absence analyses, although this assumption may not hold. A further reported finding was that TCR beta sequences accurately predicted the HLA-A and HLA-B alleles for most subjects in the first cohort. According to a later genetic analysis, donors in an Asian-associated ancestry cluster had fewer N-insertions in productive TCRs than the approximately 700-donor mean. Linkage disequilibrium might explain the correlated functional status among segregating V segments, but an unknown experimental factor could not be excluded. At a false discovery rate of 0.05, a later analysis linked approximately 18,000 TCR beta sequences to specific HLA alleles. According to a later analysis, TCR association rates differed among HLA loci, with DRB1 alleles showing the most associated TCRs and HLA-C alleles showing the fewest. In the study, around 150 TCR beta chains were listed as associated with cytomegalovirus. It was suggested by the authors that the approach could potentially be generalized to other disease states and immunological phenotypes. Only TCR beta chains were sequenced in this cohort, and the absence of alpha or paired-chain data limited detectable features. A group of highly shared sequence variants was considered likely to be a technical artifact of the sequencing pipeline. Because HLA typing was missing for some donors at each locus, association tests included only the typed subset. For the cohort, immune exposure information was limited to CMV serostatus. In vitro tests confirmed that a few of the cytomegalovirus-associated TCR beta chains recognize cytomegalovirus antigens. V-gene and J-gene trimming of TCR beta chains was associated with a missense DCLRE1C variant in a later genetic analysis, and the association was replicated in an independent cohort. While some public TCRs were present in many individuals, most TCR sequences turned up only very rarely across donors. A later analysis found that HLA-associated TCR beta chains were more clonally expanded and had lower generation probabilities than equally common non-associated chains. Because counts were too low, some 17 rarely observed V segments, including chromosome 9 orphons, were excluded from the earlier analysis of fewer than 650 of the donors. Strong co-occurrence of HLA alleles, especially DR and DQ, made assigning TCR associations to individual alleles difficult. The classifier was reported to diagnose cytomegalovirus status with high specificity and sensitivity in both the original cohort and the validation cohort. In a later analysis, most CMV-associated TCR beta chains were found to appear HLA-restricted, with HLA associations seemingly driven largely by CMV exposure.

Relative to germline, V is 7 bases shorter and J is 5 bases shorter, with 17 bases between their ends. Including cysteine and phenylalanine, the CDR3 has 14 amino acids. The sequence is cut down to CDR3 DNA, 42 bases in frame from base 1. The germline V gene gives CDR1 as SNHLY and CDR2 as FYNNEI. The method was the immunoSEQ multiplex PCR assay. For the multiplex PCR, a mixture combining 60 forward primers for TCR Vbeta segments and 13 reverse primers for TCR Jbeta segments was used. The CDR3 region of rearranged TCR beta genes was amplified from genomic DNA by a multiplex PCR assay. The amplified TCR beta libraries were sequenced on the Illumina HiSeq System as 87-base-pair reads. As for the authors' bioinformatics: In a later analysis, 77 million or so unique TCR beta chains were counted across the approximately 620 repertoires, and about 9.9 million of these chains were shared by at least two donors. To remove PCR and sequencing errors, raw reads were error-corrected and collapsed into unique sequences using a nearest-neighbor algorithm that merged closely related sequences. CDR3 sequences were aligned to IMGT reference sequences to assign V, D and J gene segments. Each retained sequence needed at least a six-nucleotide match to both a V gene segment and a J gene segment. Rearrangements were called productive when the CDR3 lacked stop codons and stayed in frame with V and J; all others were non-productive. Following IMGT convention, CDR3 was defined as the stretch from the second conserved V-encoded cysteine to the conserved J-encoded phenylalanine. In an earlier analysis of roughly 580 of the donors, sequences lacking an unambiguous match to a single V gene segment were excluded. An earlier analysis of fewer than 750 of the donors called V segments functional above 56.7% productive rearrangements and segregating when the between-donor standard deviation exceeded 5%. A statistical classification framework was developed to diagnose cytomegalovirus status using the catalog of TCR beta chain sequences. In a later analysis, V and J genes were assigned by comparing TCR nucleotide sequences against IMGT/GENE-DB human TR gene sequences. In a later analysis, CDR3 sequences and most-parsimonious VDJ recombination scenarios were assigned using the TCRdist pipeline. In a later analysis, each TCR beta chain was defined by its CDR3 amino acid sequence together with its V-gene family, and reads lacking a unique V-gene family were excluded. In a later analysis, 450 to 600 highly shared, low-generation-probability nucleotide sequences were removed to address suspected cross-contamination and a sequencing artifact. A later analysis calculated a clonal expansion index for each public chain from normalized within-repertoire ranks of inferred template counts. In a later analysis, generation probabilities were computed with a VDJ recombination model fitted to out-of-frame rearrangements, and the resulting probabilities were checked against IGoR. Hypergeometric tests were used in a later analysis to score TCR-TCR, TCR-HLA and TCR-CMV co-occurrence, with a repertoire-size bias correction applied to the TCR pairs. A later analysis estimated false discovery rates by permuting HLA or CMV assignments 20 times. In a later analysis, co-occurring TCRs were grouped using DBSCAN, with TCRdist sequence similarity added in when clustering inside HLA-allele-positive subsets. For co-occurrence clustering, repertoires with fewer than 30,000 or more than 120,000 public chains were excluded, along with 5 or 6 repertoires with anomalous nucleotide sharing. TCRdb took over this immuneACCESS table, retaining in-frame rearrangements with V and J assigned. Such tables are incomplete; in checked studies, under half of the missing clones stem from an unresolved V gene, and the remainder is unexplained. D and trimming were read from the DNA, whereas the V and J calls and clone size are those reported in that table. This sample holds about 120,000 clones; roughly 80% were observed only once. About 11% of the sample belongs to the ten largest clones.

Sequencing used PBMCs. The TCR sequence derives from a man aged 25-45 years in good health and CMV-seropositive. The chain was built from TRBV2 and TRBJ1-1; TRBD1 is possibly the D segment (6 matching bases). The CDR3 is CASTRTVGATEAFF. The nucleotide sequence reads as follows: TGTGCCAGCACCCGTACAGTGGGGGCAACTGAAGCTTTCTTT.